This TCR beta chain was found in a study of shared clonotypes between healthy human individuals. V trimming: 6 bases; J trimming: 7 bases; junction bases outside the gene matches: 11. Per germline, CDR1 SGHDT and CDR2 YYEEEE. The CDR3 spans 14 residues. Clones were read by immunoSEQ multiplex PCR, and TCRdb kept only the in-frame ones, dropping some. Counted here are 950,000 to 1,100,000 clones, about 76% occurring once; the ten biggest clones make up less than 1.5%. The J gene is TRBJ2-7, the V gene TRBV5-6, with 9 bases lining up with TRBD1. Sequences were obtained from memory CD4+ T cells sorted from blood. As to subset: CD45RA-negative fraction. The TCR sequence derives from a man between 18 and 35 years old in good health. The CDR3, as DNA: TGTGCCAGCAACCTACAGGGGGCGGCAAGGGAGCAGTACTTC. Amino acids: CASNLQGAAREQYF.